These 28 T cell receptor beta chains were sequenced from one sample in a study of T cells in localized non-small cell lung cancer. Only in-frame clones appear in the TCRdb table, and some are missing; sequencing was by immunoSEQ multiplex PCR. The sample lists 72,000 or so clones; roughly 90% were seen once. Sequenced material: peripheral blood, taken before any cancer treatment. All receptors derive from a male donor at least 60 years old with stage III squamous cell lung carcinoma.

This clone was counted a few times. The chain employs TRBV27 and TRBJ1-2, with 7 positions matching TRBD1. This CDR3 is 16 amino acids long. Germline V gene lookup returns CDR1 MNHEY and CDR2 SMNVEV (reference sequence). Germline trimming cut 0 bases from V and 4 bases from J; bases unmatched to any gene: 8. The CDR3 sequence is CASSLSPATGIYGYTF. CDR3 in DNA: TGTGCCAGCAGTTTATCCCCCGCGACAGGGATCTATGGCTACACCTTC.

The chain uses TRBV30 and TRBJ2-7, with D possibly being TRBD2 (6 bases). Germline lookup yields CDR1 GTSNPN and CDR2 SVGIG (reference sequence). The V end was cut by 8 bases, the J end by 6 bases, with 23 bases between. CDR3 length equals 14 residues. CDR3 bases: TGTGCCCGTGGTGATCGGGGGTTCGGCCGCGAGCAGTACTTC. This encodes CARGDRGFGREQYF.

This chain connects TRBV28 to TRBJ2-3, with 11 bases aligning to TRBD2. This CDR3 region has 14 residues. V lost 10 bases and J lost 0; bases outside the gene matches: 3. Germline CDR1 reads MDHEN; CDR2 reads SYDVKM. CDR3 sequence reads: CATRLAGSTDTQYF. The CDR3 region has the DNA TGTGCCACAAGACTAGCGGGGAGCACAGATACGCAGTATTTT.

The chain couples TRBV11-1 to TRBJ1-1; weak D call: TRBD1 (5 bases). V lost 3 bases and J lost 0, with 11 bases in between. The CDR3 covers 15 residues. The germline CDR1 and CDR2 sequences are SGHAT and FQDESV (reference sequence). The CDR3 coding sequence is TGTGCCAGCAGCTTCGGGGAGGGGTTGAACACTGAAGCTTTCTTT. Translation: CASSFGEGLNTEAFF.

This clone was found a few times. V usage is TRBV5-1 and J usage is TRBJ1-4, with D unclear. Germline lookup yields CDR1 SGHRS and CDR2 YFSETQ. CDR3 length: 14 amino acids. V lost 0 bases and J lost 7, with 10 bases in between. CDR3 nucleotide sequence: TGCGCCAGCAGCTTGGATAGGGATGGTGAAAAACTGTTTTTT. Amino acids: CASSLDRDGEKLFF.

This clone showed up just once. V and J are TRBV6-1 and TRBJ1-2, with a weak D call TRBD1 (6 bases). Trimming shortened V by 1 base and J by 4 bases, and 7 bases separated the two germline ends. The germline gives CDR1 MNHNS, CDR2 SASEGT. The CDR3 totals 13 residues. CDR3 in amino acids: CASSEGQVYGYTF. CDR3 DNA sequence: TGTGCCAGCAGTGAAGGACAGGTCTATGGCTACACCTTC.

The chain uses TRBV29-1 and TRBJ1-1, with D unresolved. Trimming left V 2 bases short and J 5 bases short, with 12 bases between. Germline V CDR1 and CDR2: SQVTM, ANQGSEA. There are 13 residues in the CDR3. In nucleotides, the CDR3 is TGCAGCGTTGAAAGGTCCATCAGGACTGAAGCTTTCTTT. Amino acid sequence: CSVERSIRTEAFF.

The V gene is TRBV9, the J gene TRBJ1-4; no reliable D call. V was pared by 2 bases and J by 1 base, with 9 bases between. This CDR3 region has 15 residues. The germline V gene encodes CDR1 SGDLS and CDR2 YYNGEE. The CDR3 nucleotides are TGTGCCAGCAGCGTGACCCCCGGAACTAATGAAAAACTGTTTTTT. Its protein is CASSVTPGTNEKLFF. Variable domain in full (rest from reference TRBV9 and TRBJ1-4): DSGVTQTPKHLITATGQRVTLRCSPRSGDLSVYWYQQSLDQGLQFLIQYYNGEERAKGNILERFSAQQFPDLHSELNLSSLELGDSALYFCASSVTPGTNEKLFFGSGTQLSVL.

This clone was counted once. The V call is TRBV5-4, the J call TRBJ2-7, with D perhaps matching TRBD2 (5 bases). CDR1 and CDR2 from the germline V gene are SGHNT and YYREEE (reference sequence). The CDR3 is 14 residues long. V lost 4 bases and J lost 2, with 13 bases in between. For the CDR3, the DNA is TGTGCCAGCAGCCTGCAGGAGGTCCCCTACGAGCAGTACGTC. Encoded protein: CASSLQEVPYEQYV.

The chain recombines TRBV7-9 with TRBJ1-2, with 7 bases fitting TRBD1. Germline CDR1 SEHNR, CDR2 FQNEAQ (reference sequence). The CDR3 sequence is 14 residues long. The junction had 8 bases not matched to a gene; V was cut back by 5 bases and J by 5 bases. The CDR3: CASSTSTGDYGYTF. In DNA, the CDR3 is TGTGCCAGCAGCACCTCTACAGGGGATTATGGCTACACCTTC.

The chain links TRBV5-7 to TRBJ1-6, with TRBD1 matching 8 bases. TRBV5-7 is flagged as an ORF with uncertain function. The CDR3 extends over 15 amino acids. The V and J ends lost 0 bases and 9 bases, in that order; junction bases with no gene match: 5. DNA of the CDR3: TGTGCCAGCAGCTTGGGGACAGGGTCGGCTTCACCCCTCCACTTT. Amino acids: CASSLGTGSASPLHF.

The V and J genes are TRBV28 and TRBJ2-4; no definite D call. This CDR3 is built from 20 residues. Looked up from germline, CDR1 is MDHEN and CDR2 is SYDVKM. Trimming stripped 2 bases from V and 0 bases from J, with 23 bases between. CDR3 loop: CASSLRITFPPTLAKNIQYF. CDR3 bases: TGTGCCAGCAGTTTACGGATTACCTTCCCTCCAACACTAGCCAAAAACATTCAGTACTTC.

This clone was recorded once. The CDR3: CASKIDRANYGYTF. The CDR3 DNA sequence: TGTGCCAGCAAGATCGACAGGGCGAACTATGGCTACACCTTC. The chain links TRBV2 to TRBJ1-2, with 7 bases aligning to TRBD1. The CDR3 consists of 14 residues. Germline lookup yields CDR1 SNHLY and CDR2 FYNNEI. The V segment lost 7 bases and the J segment 2 bases; nucleotides outside the gene matches: 7.

This clone is classed as large. This rearrangement joins TRBV9 to TRBJ1-2; a weak D match, TRBD1 (5 bases). Germline loops: CDR1 SGDLS, CDR2 YYNGEE. Trimming took 4 bases from V and 5 from J, leaving 27 bases between them. CDR3 size: 18 residues. CDR3 region: CASSPSPGTPLARYGYTF. DNA for the CDR3: TGTGCCAGCAGCCCCTCCCCCGGGACTCCCTTGGCTCGGTATGGCTACACCTTC.

DNA of the CDR3: TGTGCCAGCAGCTTAGGACAGGGATACACTGAAGCTTTCTTT. Its translation: CASSLGQGYTEAFF. The gene calls are TRBV11-2 and TRBJ1-1, with 7 bases that match TRBD1. The J segment lost 3 bases and the V segment lost 1 base, leaving 2 bases of the junction unmatched. Germline V gives CDR1 SGHAT, CDR2 FQNNGV. The CDR3 has 14 residues.

The chain is built from TRBV28 and TRBJ1-5, with a possible D match to TRBD1 (6 bases). This CDR3 has 17 residues. V lost 6 bases to trimming and J lost 5 bases, with 23 bases between them. Germline lookup yields CDR1 MDHEN and CDR2 SYDVKM. CDR3 sequence: CASRPVGWPGADQPQHF. The CDR3 region has the DNA TGTGCCAGCAGACCTGTCGGGTGGCCAGGGGCAGATCAGCCCCAGCATTTT.

This sequence joins TRBV4-3 and TRBJ1-3; D is uncertain. With 1 base removed from V and 4 bases from J, the gap between germline ends came to 11 bases. The V gene's germline CDR1 is LGHNA and CDR2 YSLEER. This CDR3 is built from 15 residues. CDR3 nucleotides: TGCGCCAGCAGCCAAGGAACGGTAGGAGGAAACACCATATATTTT. This translates into CASSQGTVGGNTIYF.

V gene TRBV21-1 combines with J gene TRBJ2-3; the listed D gene, TRBD2, was not tested against the DNA. TRBV21-1 is a listed pseudogene. CDR3 length equals 15 residues. The CDR3 nucleotides are TGTGCCAGCACCCAACACGGGGGGGCCGCAGATACGCAGTATTTT. This codes for CASTQHGGAADTQYF.

The gene calls are TRBV2 and TRBJ2-2, with TRBD1 matching 9 bases. J gave up 5 bases and V 2 bases, and 3 bases lay outside the gene matches. The CDR3 totals 15 residues. Germline loops: CDR1 SNHLY, CDR2 FYNNEI. The CDR3 coding sequence is TGTGCCAGCAGTGAAACGGGACAGGGTACCGGGGAGCTGTTTTTT. This gives the protein CASSETGQGTGELFF.

V usage is TRBV6-5 and J usage is TRBJ2-7; 8 bases agree with TRBD1. J was trimmed by 7 bases and V by 4 bases; bases with no gene match: 12. Germline V gene sequence: CDR1 MNHEY, CDR2 SVGAGI. The CDR3 runs 15 residues. The CDR3 nucleotides read TGTGCCAGCAGTTCCCCAGGGGGCTCCGTTGGGGAGCAGTACTTC. This encodes CASSSPGGSVGEQYF.

V and J are TRBV10-3 and TRBJ1-2; D is uncertain. V lost 5 bases and J 1 base, leaving 14 bases between the germline ends. The CDR3 spans 15 residues. Germline V gene data show CDR1 as ENHRY and CDR2 as SYGVKD. The CDR3 region is CAISQDGGGNYGYTF. The CDR3 coding sequence is TGTGCCATCAGTCAGGACGGTGGAGGTAACTATGGCTACACCTTC.

The rearrangement links TRBV6-6 to TRBJ2-3; D perhaps matches TRBD1 (6 bases). Trimming removed 1 base from V and 0 bases from J, with 11 bases in between. Germline loops: CDR1 MNHNY, CDR2 SVGAGI (reference sequence). CDR3 size: 16 residues. CDR3 amino acids: CASSYWGQSSTDTQYF. CDR3 nucleotides: TGTGCCAGCAGTTACTGGGGACAATCTAGCACAGATACGCAGTATTTT.

CDR3 sequence reads: CASSKTRTGDGYTF. CDR3 in DNA: TGTGCCAGCAGTAAAACTCGGACAGGGGATGGCTACACCTTC. The chain links TRBV6-5 to TRBJ1-2, with TRBD1 matching over 9 bases. J was trimmed by 6 bases and V by 5 bases; bases with no gene match: 7. Germline CDR1 is MNHEY and CDR2 is SVGAGI. CDR3 length equals 14 residues.

This clone was recorded a few times. V usage is TRBV29-1 and J usage is TRBJ1-1; D is possibly TRBD1 (6 bases). Germline loops: CDR1 SQVTM, CDR2 ANQGSEA. V was pared by 5 bases and J by 4 bases, with 17 bases between. There are 14 residues in the CDR3. The CDR3 DNA is TGCAGCGTTTTTTTGACAGGTCGTGGCACTGAAGCTTTCTTT. Its translation is CSVFLTGRGTEAFF.

The CDR3 DNA reads TGTGCCAGCACCCTCTTGGGAATAGCCTACGAGCAGTACGTC. Translation gives CASTLLGIAYEQYV. The chain links TRBV5-6 to TRBJ2-7; no definite D call. The V gene's germline CDR1 is SGHDT and CDR2 YYEEEE. V lost 6 bases and J lost 2, with 15 bases in between. The CDR3 covers 14 residues.

The chain employs TRBV10-3 and TRBJ2-6, with D perhaps matching TRBD2 (6 bases). This CDR3 has 16 residues. Deletions cut 8 bases from V and 2 bases from J, with 16 bases between. Germline V gives CDR1 ENHRY, CDR2 SYGVKD. The CDR3 loop is CAIGSWGETGANVLTF. The DNA for the CDR3 is TGTGCCATCGGTAGTTGGGGGGAGACTGGGGCCAACGTCCTGACTTTC.

This chain connects TRBV10-3 to TRBJ2-2, with a weak D call TRBD1 (6 bases). The V end was cut by 0 bases, the J end by 6 bases, with 11 bases between. CDR1 is ENHRY, CDR2 SYGVKD, per germline. The CDR3 extends over 15 amino acids. The DNA of the CDR3 is TGTGCCATCAGTGAGTCGGGGGCCGGGCCCGGGGAGCTGTTTTTT. This translates into CAISESGAGPGELFF.

The gene calls are TRBV15 and TRBJ1-2, with TRBD1 as a possible D gene (5 bases). Germline CDR1 reads LNHNV; CDR2 reads YYDKDF (reference sequence). The CDR3 is made up of 15 amino acids. Trimming removed 0 bases at V and 6 bases at J, with 14 bases between. CDR3 sequence: CATSRDPRTPHGYTF. The CDR3, as DNA: TGTGCCACCAGCAGAGATCCGAGGACACCTCATGGCTACACCTTC. Full variable domain (outside the CDR3, taken from reference TRBV15 and TRBJ1-2): DAMVIQNPRYQVTQFGKPVTLSCSQTLNHNVMYWYQQKSSQAPKLLFHYYDKDFNNEADTPDNFQSRRPNTSFCFLDIRSPGLGDTAMYLCATSRDPRTPHGYTFGSGTRLTVV.